This TCR beta chain was obtained from a study of blood T cell repertoires in COVID-19. Study overall: Collection of acute and convalescent COVID-19 samples took place in the United States, Italy and Spain.

There are 13 residues in the CDR3. CDR1 is SGHAT and CDR2 is FQNNGV in the germline V gene. The V and J ends lost 6 bases and 1 base respectively, with 10 bases between them. Original handling: From reference gene primer amplification, estimates of nucleated cell counts were derived. Method: immunoSEQ multiplex PCR; TCRdb's copy keeps in-frame clones and lacks some. V and J calls and clone size follow that table, whereas D and trimming were derived from the DNA. The sample carries a few hundred thousand clones, roughly four fifths recorded once. This receptor was identified in a woman aged 45-65 years with acute or convalescent COVID-19. Sample: peripheral blood. The V and J genes are TRBV11-2 and TRBJ2-7; D is unclear. Here the CDR3 DNA reads TGTGCCAGCAGATCTACAGTGTCCTACGAGCAGTACTTC. It encodes CASRSTVSYEQYF.